Following are 17 T cell receptor beta chains from one sample sequenced in a study of CD8+ T cells in alopecia areata. A panel of CD4, CD8alpha, NKG2D, NKG2ACE and other markers served to sort pooled cutaneous lymph node cells. Sequencing used cDNA as its template, made by extracting RNA and reverse transcribing it. Sequencing used immunoSEQ multiplex PCR; TCRdb keeps in-frame clones, though not all of them. The sample has approximately 280,000 clones, none seen only once. The sample comprised CD4+ T cells sorted from a lymph node. Every receptor here comes from a C3H/HeJ mouse with alopecia areata. Strain haplotype (MHC): H2-k.

Comments on this clone: Germline and genes here are mouse. The read terminates 4 residues before the CDR3 end, so the remaining end is supplied by the germline J gene. The sample contains more than one DNA sequence encoding this CDR3. The chain uses TRBV5 and TRBJ2-3; tentative D call: TRBD2 (7 bases). CDR1 is LGHNA, CDR2 YNLKQL, per germline (reference sequence). The germline V and J ends were trimmed by 1 base and 1 base, with 9 bases remaining between them. CDR3 length equals 15 residues. The CDR3 bases that were read are TGTGCCAGCAGCCAAGCCGGGGGGCGTGCAGAA. Translated, it gives CASSQAGGRAE. The whole CDR3 sequence reads CASSQAGGRAETLYF.

With regard to this clone: Genes and germline come from the mouse. The read halts 4 residues ahead of the CDR3 end, with the missing end drawn from the germline J gene. This chain links TRBV1 with TRBJ2-3; possibly TRBD1 for D (5 bases). Looked up from germline, CDR1 is NSQYPW and CDR2 is LRSPGD (reference sequence). There are 13 residues in the CDR3. Trimming cost V 3 bases and J 2 bases, with 6 bases left between them. The CDR3 sequence is CTCSARVAETLYF. The sequenced CDR3 bases are TGCACCTGCAGTGCCAGGGTTGCAGAA.

This clone has more than one count but fewer than ten. Each gene name is a mouse one. The read ends 4 residues early relative to the CDR3; the germline J gene fills the gap. The chain links TRBV14 to TRBJ2-2; D is perhaps TRBD1 (6 bases). Germline assignment: CDR1 SGHDT and CDR2 FRDEAV. V lost 2 bases and J lost 1, with 9 bases in between. CDR3 length equals 15 residues. This CDR3 is CASSFQGQNTGQLYF. The sequenced part of the CDR3 DNA is TGTGCCAGCAGTTTTCAGGGGCAAAACACCGGG.

This clone was counted only a few times. A much larger clone differs by one base, so this may be a read error. The gene names given are mouse names. The CDR3 end is not reached by the read, which stops 4 residues before it; the germline J gene fills it in. The gene calls are TRBV4 and TRBJ2-1; 8 nucleotides line up with TRBD2. Trimming at V came to 5 bases and at J to 4 bases, leaving 1 base not matched to a gene. This CDR3 is built from 13 residues. Germline V gives CDR1 LGHDT, CDR2 YNNKQL (reference sequence). The part of the CDR3 DNA that was read is TGTGCCAGCAGCCGACTGGGGTATGCT. This codes for CASSRLGYA. In full, the CDR3 is CASSRLGYAEQFF.

Notes on this clone: Germline and genes: mouse. Sequencing ends 4 residues short of the CDR3 end; the germline J gene provides the rest. This sample includes further DNA sequences coding for the same CDR3. The chain is built from TRBV19 and TRBJ2-3; a possible D gene is TRBD2 (7 bases). CDR3 length equals 15 residues. V was shortened by 1 base and J by 0 bases, with 9 bases between the two germline ends. Germline-derived CDR1 and CDR2 are FNHDT and SITEND (reference sequence). The sequenced part of the CDR3 DNA is TGTGCCAGCAGTATATGGGGGGCCAGTGCAGAA. Protein product: CASSIWGASAE. The whole CDR3 protein reads CASSIWGASAETLYF. Full variable domain (outside the CDR3, taken from reference TRBV19 and TRBJ2-3): GGIITQTPKFLIGQEGQKLTLKCQQNFNHDTMYWYRQDSGKGLRLIYYSITENDLQKGDLSEGYDASREKKSSFSLTVTSAQKNEMAVFLCASSIWGASAETLYFGSGTRLTVL.

Worth noting for this clone: A much more abundant neighbour one base away suggests this may be a read error. Mouse gene names and germline throughout. The CDR3 end is not reached by the read, which stops 4 residues before it; the germline J gene fills it in. This CDR3 is also generated by other DNA sequences in the sample. This sequence joins TRBV13-3 and TRBJ2-3, with 7 bases lining up with TRBD1. The V gene's germline CDR1 is NNHDY and CDR2 SYVADS. V dropped 3 bases and J dropped 0; count of bases not matched to a gene: 1. CDR3 length: 14 amino acids. The DNA read from the CDR3 is TGTGCCAGCAGTGCAGGGGGTAGTGCAGAA. Translation: CASSAGGSAE. The CDR3 in full is CASSAGGSAETLYF.

Regarding this clone: Mouse gene names and germline throughout. The read falls 4 residues short of the CDR3 end, and the missing part is taken from the germline J gene. This chain connects TRBV13-3 to TRBJ2-3; 7 positions match TRBD2. J was trimmed by 0 bases and V by 1 base; bases with no gene match: 5. The CDR3 runs to 16 residues. CDR1 is NNHDY, CDR2 SYVADS, per germline. CDR3 amino acids: CASSDMGGNSAETLYF. The CDR3 DNA, read in part, is TGTGCCAGCAGTGATATGGGGGGAAACAGTGCAGAA.

There are a few counts of this clone. The genes are named according to mouse. The read comes to an end 4 residues before the CDR3 does, leaving the germline J gene to fill in the end. The sample carries other DNA sequences with the same CDR3. The rearrangement uses TRBV13-1 and TRBJ2-1; 7 nucleotides line up with TRBD2. CDR1 and CDR2 (germline): NSHNY, SYGAGN. J was trimmed by 4 bases and V by 0 bases; bases with no gene match: 4. The CDR3 loop spans 15 amino acids. The CDR3 spells CASSDAAGGYAEQFF. Incomplete CDR3 DNA: TGTGCCAGCAGTGATGCCGCTGGGGGTTATGCT.

This clone was counted between two and nine times. The gene names given are mouse names. In the same sample, other DNA sequences code for this CDR3. CDR3 loop: CASGDATGGYAEQFF. The sequenced CDR3 bases are TGTGCCAGCGGTGATGCGACTGGGGGCTATGCT. The gene calls are TRBV13-2 and TRBJ2-1; TRBD2 aligns across 9 bases. The CDR3 end is not reached by the read, which stops 4 residues before it; the germline J gene fills it in. This CDR3 comprises 15 residues. Germline CDR1 NNHNN, CDR2 SYGAGS (reference sequence). Germline trimming cut 0 bases from V and 3 bases from J; bases unmatched to any gene: 1.

This clone came up a few times. The gene symbols are mouse symbols. CDR3 sequence reads: CASSQTGTGGNTGQLYF. The sequenced part of the CDR3 DNA is TGTGCCAGCAGCCAGACCGGGACAGGGGGCAACACCGGG. The V and J genes are TRBV5 and TRBJ2-2, with 12 bases lining up with TRBD1. The CDR3 end is not reached by the read, which stops 4 residues before it; the germline J gene fills it in. CDR3 length: 17 amino acids. The germline V gene encodes CDR1 LGHNA and CDR2 YNLKQL (reference sequence). V shed 3 bases, J shed 2 bases, and the junction held 4 bases outside the gene matches.

Note on this clone: Gene names and germline refer to mouse. The read is 4 residues too short to cover the CDR3 end, so that end is filled in from the germline J gene. The rearrangement uses TRBV13-1 and TRBJ2-2; D remains unclear. The CDR3 extends over 17 amino acids. V lost 0 bases to trimming and J lost 0 bases, with 12 bases between them. Germline-derived CDR1 and CDR2 are NSHNY and SYGAGN. CDR3 sequence reads: CASSDAAHTANTGQLYF. The sequenced CDR3 bases are TGTGCCAGCAGTGATGCAGCGCACACCGCAAACACCGGG.

Concerning this clone itself: Germline and genes here are mouse. Read sequence stops 4 residues before the CDR3 end, and the germline J gene provides the missing end. This chain joins TRBV31 and TRBJ2-5; TRBD1 is a possible D gene (6 bases). Trimming took off 5 bases at V and 0 bases at J, with 9 bases between the two ends. The CDR3 spans 13 residues. Germline V gene sequence: CDR1 GKSSPN, CDR2 SITVG. CDR3 protein: CAWGDNNQDTQYF. The DNA read from the CDR3 is TGTGCCTGGGGGGACAATAACCAAGAC.

Points on this clone: Genes and germline are mouse. The read ends 4 residues before the CDR3 terminus; that terminus is restored from the germline J gene. This CDR3 is also generated by other DNA sequences in the sample. V is TRBV5 and J is TRBJ2-7; TRBD2 matches at 12 bases. Germline V lookup: CDR1 LGHNA, CDR2 YNLKQL (reference sequence). This CDR3 is 15 amino acids long. The CDR3 protein is CASSQEGLGGYEQYF. CDR3 DNA (partial): TGTGCCAGCAGCCAAGAGGGACTGGGGGGATAT.

As concerns this clone: The listed genes are named as in mouse. The sequence runs out 4 residues before the end of the CDR3; the remainder is reconstructed from the germline J gene. The chain links TRBV5 to TRBJ2-5, with D unclear. This CDR3 comprises 14 residues. Between the trimmed V and J ends, which lost 1 base and 2 bases, there was a span of 7 bases. The germline V gene has CDR1 LGHNA and CDR2 YNLKQL (reference sequence). The part of the CDR3 DNA that was read is TGTGCCAGCAGCCAAGTCTCAGTCCAAGAC. It translates to CASSQVSVQD. The full CDR3 protein reads CASSQVSVQDTQYF.

This clone occurred a few times. The gene names here belong to mouse. The read comes to an end 4 residues before the CDR3 does, leaving the germline J gene to fill in the end. This chain joins TRBV19 and TRBJ2-2, with TRBD2 identical over 7 bases. This CDR3 is 13 amino acids long. J was trimmed by 5 bases and V by 5 bases; bases with no gene match: 3. Germline values: CDR1 FNHDT, CDR2 SITEND (reference sequence). The chain's CDR3 is CASSLGVTGQLYF. CDR3 DNA (partial): TGTGCCAGCAGCCTGGGGGTGACCGGG.

This clone occurred a few times. Each gene name is a mouse one. This CDR3 is also generated by other DNA sequences in the sample. This chain's CDR3 is CASGDRGAEQFF. The sequenced CDR3 bases are TGTGCCAGCGGTGACAGGGGGGCT. The chain links TRBV13-2 to TRBJ2-1, with 7 bases matching TRBD1. The read halts 4 residues ahead of the CDR3 end, with the missing end drawn from the germline J gene. This CDR3 comprises 12 residues. Germline CDR1 and CDR2: NNHNN and SYGAGS (reference sequence).

About this clone: The gene names here belong to mouse. The read ends 3 residues early relative to the CDR3; the germline J gene fills the gap. The chain couples TRBV1 to TRBJ1-3; no clear D gene. The CDR3 covers 14 residues. The germline gives CDR1 NSQYPW, CDR2 LRSPGD (reference sequence). The CDR3: CTCSADSRSLTLYF. The covered CDR3 bases are TGCACCTGCAGTGCAGATTCCAGGTCCCTTACG.